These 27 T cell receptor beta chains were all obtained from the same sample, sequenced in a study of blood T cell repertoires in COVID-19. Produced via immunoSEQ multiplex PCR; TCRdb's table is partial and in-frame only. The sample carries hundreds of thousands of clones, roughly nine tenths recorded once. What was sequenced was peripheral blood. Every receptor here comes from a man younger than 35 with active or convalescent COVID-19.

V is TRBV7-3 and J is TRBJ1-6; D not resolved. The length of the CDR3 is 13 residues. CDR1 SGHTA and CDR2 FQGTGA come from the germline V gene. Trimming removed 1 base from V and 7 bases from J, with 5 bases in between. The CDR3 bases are TGTGCCAGCAGCTTAAATGCGAATTCACCCCTCCACTTT. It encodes CASSLNANSPLHF.

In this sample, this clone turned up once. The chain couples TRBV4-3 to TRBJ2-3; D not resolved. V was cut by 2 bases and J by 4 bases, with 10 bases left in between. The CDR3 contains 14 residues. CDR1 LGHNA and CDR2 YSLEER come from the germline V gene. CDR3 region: CASSQPNLADTQYF. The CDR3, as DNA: TGCGCCAGCAGCCAACCAAATCTAGCAGATACGCAGTATTTT.

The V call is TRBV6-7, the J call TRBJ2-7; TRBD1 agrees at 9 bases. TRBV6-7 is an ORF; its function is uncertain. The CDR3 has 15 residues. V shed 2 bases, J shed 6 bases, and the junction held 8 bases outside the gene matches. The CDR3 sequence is CASSYRQGVLGEQYF. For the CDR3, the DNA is TGTGCCAGCAGTTACCGACAGGGGGTCTTGGGCGAGCAGTACTTC.

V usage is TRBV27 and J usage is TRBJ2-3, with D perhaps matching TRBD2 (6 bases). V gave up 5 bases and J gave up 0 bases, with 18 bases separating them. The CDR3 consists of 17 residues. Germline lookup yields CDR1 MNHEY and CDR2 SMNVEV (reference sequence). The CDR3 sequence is CASSLYSSGGSTDTQYF. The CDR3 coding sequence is TGTGCCAGCAGTCTATACTCCAGCGGAGGGAGCACAGATACGCAGTATTTT.

The CDR3 sequence: CASSSALSSYNEQFF. The CDR3 nucleotides are TGTGCCAGCAGTTCCGCTCTCAGCTCCTACAATGAGCAGTTCTTC. The chain recombines TRBV28 with TRBJ2-1, with D uncertain. V shed 4 bases and J shed 0 bases, with 10 bases lying between them. This CDR3 is 15 amino acids long. Per germline, CDR1 MDHEN and CDR2 SYDVKM.

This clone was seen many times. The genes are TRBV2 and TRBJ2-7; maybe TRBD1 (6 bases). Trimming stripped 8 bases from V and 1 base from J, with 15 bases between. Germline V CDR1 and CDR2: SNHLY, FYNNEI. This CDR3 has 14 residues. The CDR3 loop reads CASGQLQNSYEQYF. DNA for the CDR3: TGTGCCAGCGGACAGCTCCAAAATTCCTACGAGCAGTACTTC. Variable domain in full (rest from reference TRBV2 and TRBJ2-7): EPEVTQTPSHQVTQMGQEVILRCVPISNHLYFYWYRQILGQKVEFLVSFYNNEISEKSEIFDDQFSVERPDGSNFTLKIRSTKLEDSAMYFCASGQLQNSYEQYFGPGTRLTVT.

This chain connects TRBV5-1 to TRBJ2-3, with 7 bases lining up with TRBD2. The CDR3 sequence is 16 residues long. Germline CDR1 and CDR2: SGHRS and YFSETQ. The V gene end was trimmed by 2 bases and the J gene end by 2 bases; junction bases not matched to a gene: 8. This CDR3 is CASSLRSGGTTDTQYF. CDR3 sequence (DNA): TGCGCCAGCAGCTTAAGGTCGGGAGGAACCACAGATACGCAGTATTTT. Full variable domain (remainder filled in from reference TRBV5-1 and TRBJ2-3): KAGVTQTPRYLIKTRGQQVTLSCSPISGHRSVSWYQQTPGQGLQFLFEYFSETQRNKGNFPGRFSGRQFSNSRSEMNVSTLELGDSALYLCASSLRSGGTTDTQYFGPGTRLTVL.

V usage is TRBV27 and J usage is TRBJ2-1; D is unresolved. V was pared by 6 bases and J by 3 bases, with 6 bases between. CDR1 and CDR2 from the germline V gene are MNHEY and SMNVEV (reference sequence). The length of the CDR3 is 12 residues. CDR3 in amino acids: CASRRRYNEQFF. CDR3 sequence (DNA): TGTGCCAGCAGGAGGCGCTACAATGAGCAGTTCTTC.

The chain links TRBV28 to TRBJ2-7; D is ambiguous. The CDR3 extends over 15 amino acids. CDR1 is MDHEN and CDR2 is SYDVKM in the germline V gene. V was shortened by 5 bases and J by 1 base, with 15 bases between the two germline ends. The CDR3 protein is CASSPGDFFSYEQYF. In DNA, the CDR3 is TGTGCCAGCAGTCCCGGCGACTTCTTTTCCTACGAGCAGTACTTC. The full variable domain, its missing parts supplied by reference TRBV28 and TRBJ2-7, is DVKVTQSSRYLVKRTGEKVFLECVQDMDHENMFWYRQDPGLGLRLIYFSYDVKMKEKGDIPEGYSVSREKKERFSLILESASTNQTSMYLCASSPGDFFSYEQYFGPGTRLTVT.

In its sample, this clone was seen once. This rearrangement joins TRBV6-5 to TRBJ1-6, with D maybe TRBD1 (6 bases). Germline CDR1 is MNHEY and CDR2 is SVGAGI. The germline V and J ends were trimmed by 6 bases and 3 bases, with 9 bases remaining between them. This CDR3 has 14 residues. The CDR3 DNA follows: TGTGCCAGCAGGCGAGGGGGCTATAATTCACCCCTCCACTTT. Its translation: CASRRGGYNSPLHF.

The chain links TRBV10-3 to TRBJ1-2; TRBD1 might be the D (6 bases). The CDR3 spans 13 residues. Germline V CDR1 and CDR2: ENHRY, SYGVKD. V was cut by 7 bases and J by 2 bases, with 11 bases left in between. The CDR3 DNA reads TGTGCCATCACCTCCGGACAGAACTATGGCTACACCTTC. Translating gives CAITSGQNYGYTF.

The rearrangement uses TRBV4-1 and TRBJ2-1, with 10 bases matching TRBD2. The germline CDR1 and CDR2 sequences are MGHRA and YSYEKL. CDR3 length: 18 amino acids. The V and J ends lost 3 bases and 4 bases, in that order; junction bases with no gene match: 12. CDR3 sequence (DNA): TGCGCCAGCAGCCAGCCCCGGTTAGCGGGGGGTGTTTACAATGAGCAGTTCTTC. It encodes CASSQPRLAGGVYNEQFF.

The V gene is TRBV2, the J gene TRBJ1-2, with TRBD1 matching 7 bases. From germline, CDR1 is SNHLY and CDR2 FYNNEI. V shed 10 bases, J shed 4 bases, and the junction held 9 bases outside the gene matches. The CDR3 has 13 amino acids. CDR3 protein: CATVPTGAYGYTF. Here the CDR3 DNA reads TGTGCCACCGTCCCCACAGGGGCCTATGGCTACACCTTC.

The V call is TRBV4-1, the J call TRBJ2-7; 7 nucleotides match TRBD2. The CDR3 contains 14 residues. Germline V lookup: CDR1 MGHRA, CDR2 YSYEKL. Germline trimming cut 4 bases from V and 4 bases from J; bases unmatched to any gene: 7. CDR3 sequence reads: CASSLGSGAYEQYF. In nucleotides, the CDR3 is TGCGCCAGCAGCCTCGGAAGCGGGGCGTACGAGCAGTACTTC.

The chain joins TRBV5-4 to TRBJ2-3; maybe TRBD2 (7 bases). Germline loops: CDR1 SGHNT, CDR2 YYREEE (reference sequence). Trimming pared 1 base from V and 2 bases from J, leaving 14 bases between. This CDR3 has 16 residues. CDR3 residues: CASSLFTGGTTDTQYF. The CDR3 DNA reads TGTGCCAGCAGCTTGTTTACGGGGGGCACCACAGATACGCAGTATTTT.

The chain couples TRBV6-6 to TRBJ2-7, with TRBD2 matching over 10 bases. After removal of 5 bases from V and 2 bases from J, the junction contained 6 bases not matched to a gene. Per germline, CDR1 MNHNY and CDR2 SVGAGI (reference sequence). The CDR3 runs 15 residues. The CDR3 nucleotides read TGTGCCAGCAGTCCAGCGGGAGGGGGGACCTACGAGCAGTACTTC. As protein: CASSPAGGGTYEQYF.

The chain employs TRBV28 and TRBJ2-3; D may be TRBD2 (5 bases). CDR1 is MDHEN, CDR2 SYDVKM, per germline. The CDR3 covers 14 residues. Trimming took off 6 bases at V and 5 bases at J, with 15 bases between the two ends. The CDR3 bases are TGTGCCAGCAGACCTTTTGGAGCGGTAGATACGCAGTATTTT. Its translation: CASRPFGAVDTQYF. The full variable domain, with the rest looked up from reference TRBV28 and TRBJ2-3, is DVKVTQSSRYLVKRTGEKVFLECVQDMDHENMFWYRQDPGLGLRLIYFSYDVKMKEKGDIPEGYSVSREKKERFSLILESASTNQTSMYLCASRPFGAVDTQYFGPGTRLTVL.

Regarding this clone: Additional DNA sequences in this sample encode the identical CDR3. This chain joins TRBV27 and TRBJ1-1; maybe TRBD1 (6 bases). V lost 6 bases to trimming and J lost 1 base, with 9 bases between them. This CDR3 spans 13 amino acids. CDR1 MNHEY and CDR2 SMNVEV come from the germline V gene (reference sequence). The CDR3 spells CASSLRGNTEAFF. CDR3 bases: TGTGCCAGCAGCCTCAGGGGGAACACTGAAGCTTTCTTT.

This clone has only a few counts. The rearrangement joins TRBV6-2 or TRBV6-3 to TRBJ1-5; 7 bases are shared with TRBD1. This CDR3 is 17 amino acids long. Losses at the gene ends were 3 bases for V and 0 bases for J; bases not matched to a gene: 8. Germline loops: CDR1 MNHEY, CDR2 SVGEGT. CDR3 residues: CASSYNKGALSNQPQHF. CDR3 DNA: TGTGCCAGCAGTTATAACAAGGGGGCGCTTAGCAATCAGCCCCAGCATTTT.

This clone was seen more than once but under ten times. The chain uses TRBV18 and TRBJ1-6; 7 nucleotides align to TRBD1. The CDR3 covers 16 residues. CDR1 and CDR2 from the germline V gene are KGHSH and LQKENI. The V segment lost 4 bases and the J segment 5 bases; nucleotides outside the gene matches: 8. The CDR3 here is CASSQGAITNNSPLHF. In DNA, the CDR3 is TGTGCCAGCTCACAGGGGGCGATCACGAATAATTCACCCCTCCACTTT.

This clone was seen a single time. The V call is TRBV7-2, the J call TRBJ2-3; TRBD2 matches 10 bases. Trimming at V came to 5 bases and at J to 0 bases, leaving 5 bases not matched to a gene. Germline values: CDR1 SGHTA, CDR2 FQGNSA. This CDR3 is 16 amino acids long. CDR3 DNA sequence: TGTGCCAGCAGCGCTCAGCGGGGGGGTAGCACAGATACGCAGTATTTT. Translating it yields CASSAQRGGSTDTQYF.

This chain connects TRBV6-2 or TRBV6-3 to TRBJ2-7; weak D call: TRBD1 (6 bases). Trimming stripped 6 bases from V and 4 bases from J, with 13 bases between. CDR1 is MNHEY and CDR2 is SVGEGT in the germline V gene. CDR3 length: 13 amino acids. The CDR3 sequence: CASSPRGSYEQYF. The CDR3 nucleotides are TGTGCCAGCAGCCCGAGGGGGTCTTACGAGCAGTACTTC.

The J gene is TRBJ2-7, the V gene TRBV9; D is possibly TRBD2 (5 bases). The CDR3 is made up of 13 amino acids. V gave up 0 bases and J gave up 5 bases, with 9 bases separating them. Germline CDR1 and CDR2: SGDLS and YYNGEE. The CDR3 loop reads CASSVADGNEQYF. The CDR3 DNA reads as TGTGCCAGCAGCGTAGCTGACGGGAACGAGCAGTACTTC.

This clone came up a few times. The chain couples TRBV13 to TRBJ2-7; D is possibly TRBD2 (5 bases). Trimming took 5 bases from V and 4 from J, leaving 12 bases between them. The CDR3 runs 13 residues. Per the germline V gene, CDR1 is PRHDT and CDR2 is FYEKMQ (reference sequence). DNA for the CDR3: TGTGCCAGCAGCACCGGGATCCCATACGAGCAGTACTTC. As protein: CASSTGIPYEQYF.

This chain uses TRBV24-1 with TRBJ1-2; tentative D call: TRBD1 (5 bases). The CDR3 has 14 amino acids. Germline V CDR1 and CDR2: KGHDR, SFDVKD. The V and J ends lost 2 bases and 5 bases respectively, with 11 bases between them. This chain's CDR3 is CATSDSDTWYGYTF. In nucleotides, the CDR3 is TGTGCCACCAGTGATTCGGACACCTGGTATGGCTACACCTTC.

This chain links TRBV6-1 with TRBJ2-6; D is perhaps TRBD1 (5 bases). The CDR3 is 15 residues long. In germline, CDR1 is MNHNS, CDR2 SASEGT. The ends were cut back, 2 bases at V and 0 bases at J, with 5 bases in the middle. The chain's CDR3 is CASSERGSGANVLTF. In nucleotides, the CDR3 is TGTGCCAGCAGTGAAAGGGGCTCTGGGGCCAACGTCCTGACTTTC.

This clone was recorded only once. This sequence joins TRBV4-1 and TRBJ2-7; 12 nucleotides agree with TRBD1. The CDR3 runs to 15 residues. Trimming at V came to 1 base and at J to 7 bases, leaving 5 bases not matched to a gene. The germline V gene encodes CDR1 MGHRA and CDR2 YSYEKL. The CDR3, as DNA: TGCGCCAGCAGCCAAGGGGACAGGGGGCTAGGAGAGCAGTACTTC. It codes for CASSQGDRGLGEQYF.